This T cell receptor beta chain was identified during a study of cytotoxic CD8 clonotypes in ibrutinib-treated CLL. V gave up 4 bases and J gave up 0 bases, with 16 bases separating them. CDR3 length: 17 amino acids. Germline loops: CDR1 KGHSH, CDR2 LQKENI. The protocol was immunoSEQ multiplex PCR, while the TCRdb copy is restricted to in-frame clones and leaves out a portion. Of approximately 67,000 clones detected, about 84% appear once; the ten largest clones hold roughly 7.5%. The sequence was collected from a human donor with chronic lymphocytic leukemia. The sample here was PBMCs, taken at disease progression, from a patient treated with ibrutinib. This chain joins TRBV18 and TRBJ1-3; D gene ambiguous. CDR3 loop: CASSLSAGKFSGNTIYF. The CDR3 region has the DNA TGTGCCAGCTCACTCTCCGCCGGGAAGTTCTCTGGAAACACCATATATTTT. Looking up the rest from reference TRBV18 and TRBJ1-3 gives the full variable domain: NAGVMQNPRHLVRRRGQEARLRCSPMKGHSHVYWYRQLPEEGLKFMVYLQKENIIDESGMPKERFSAEFPKEGPSILRIQQVVRGDSAAYFCASSLSAGKFSGNTIYFGEGSWLTVV.